The 20 T cell receptor beta chains below all came from one sample that was sequenced in a study of shared clonotypes between healthy human individuals. Only CD45RO-negative cells positively selected for CCR7 counted as naive CD8 cells, so terminally differentiated effector memory CD45RA+ cells were excluded. Measured with immunoSEQ multiplex PCR; TCRdb has only the in-frame clones, and not every one. The sample holds approximately 1.9 million clones, roughly 93% seen once. Input material: naive CD8+ T cells from PBMCs. The receptors shown here come from a young man in good health. Some clones in this sample may be carry-over from other donors' samples.

The J gene is TRBJ2-1, the V gene TRBV30; 7 bases are shared with TRBD1. After removal of 2 bases from V and 2 bases from J, the junction contained 6 bases not matched to a gene. CDR3 length: 15 amino acids. CDR1 and CDR2 from the germline V gene are GTSNPN and SVGIG (reference sequence). The chain's CDR3 is CAWSPGQATYNEQFF. CDR3 nucleotide sequence: TGTGCCTGGAGTCCCGGACAGGCGACCTACAATGAGCAGTTCTTC.

As to this clone: This CDR3 is also generated by other DNA sequences in the sample. The chain has TRBV4-3 and TRBJ1-5, with D unresolved. Germline CDR1 and CDR2: LGHNA and YSLEER. V lost 0 bases, J lost 4 bases, and 10 bases lay in between. The CDR3 consists of 15 residues. For the CDR3, the DNA is TGCGCCAGCAGCCAAGATCGGGTAGGAAATCAGCCCCAGCATTTT. It yields the protein CASSQDRVGNQPQHF.

The gene calls are TRBV11-2 and TRBJ1-1; 8 nucleotides match TRBD1. CDR1 SGHAT and CDR2 FQNNGV come from the germline V gene. V shed 8 bases and J 5 bases; nucleotides not matched to a gene: 13. This CDR3 has 15 amino acids. The CDR3 nucleotides are TGTGCCAGCGGCATGTGGGACAGGCTGGGGACTGAAGCTTTCTTT. It is translated as CASGMWDRLGTEAFF.

The chain carries TRBV7-6 and TRBJ2-3, with 7 nucleotides matching TRBD2. Germline V gene data show CDR1 as SGHVS and CDR2 as FNYEAQ. This CDR3 has 16 amino acids. J was trimmed by 2 bases and V by 2 bases; bases with no gene match: 7. The CDR3 loop is CASSLFAGVITDTQYF. DNA for the CDR3: TGTGCCAGCAGCTTATTTGCGGGAGTGATCACAGATACGCAGTATTTT.

The chain carries TRBV6-5 and TRBJ1-5; tentative D call: TRBD1 (5 bases). V was trimmed by 2 bases and J by 3 bases, leaving 8 bases between them. CDR1 and CDR2 from the germline V gene are MNHEY and SVGAGI. This CDR3 comprises 14 residues. CDR3: CASSYAGDNQPQHF. The CDR3 region has the DNA TGTGCCAGCAGTTACGCGGGGGACAATCAGCCCCAGCATTTT.

The chain uses TRBV7-9 and TRBJ2-1, with D possibly being TRBD1 (6 bases). This CDR3 has 13 amino acids. In germline, CDR1 is SEHNR, CDR2 FQNEAQ (reference sequence). V lost 5 bases to trimming and J lost 6 bases, with 11 bases between them. This CDR3 is CASSPGTTNEQFF. The DNA of the CDR3 is TGTGCCAGCAGCCCCGGGACAACCAATGAGCAGTTCTTC.

The chain employs TRBV28 and TRBJ2-3; a possible D gene is TRBD2 (6 bases). CDR1 and CDR2 (germline): MDHEN, SYDVKM. The CDR3 sequence is 16 residues long. Trimming removed 5 bases from V and 0 bases from J, with 15 bases in between. CDR3: CASSPWTMSSTDTQYF. The CDR3 DNA is TGTGCCAGCAGTCCCTGGACTATGTCGAGCACAGATACGCAGTATTTT. The full variable domain, its missing parts supplied by reference TRBV28 and TRBJ2-3, is DVKVTQSSRYLVKRTGEKVFLECVQDMDHENMFWYRQDPGLGLRLIYFSYDVKMKEKGDIPEGYSVSREKKERFSLILESASTNQTSMYLCASSPWTMSSTDTQYFGPGTRLTVL.

V and J are TRBV5-1 and TRBJ2-7, with 7 bases fitting TRBD1. This CDR3 is built from 14 residues. With V trimmed by 3 bases and J by 2 bases, 5 bases remained unmatched. Germline CDR1 reads SGHRS; CDR2 reads YFSETQ. CDR3 region: CASSWRQGTYEQYF. Here the CDR3 DNA reads TGCGCCAGCAGCTGGAGACAGGGAACCTACGAGCAGTACTTC.

The chain links TRBV13 to TRBJ1-2; no clear D. Trimming pared 1 base from V and 7 bases from J, leaving 13 bases between. Germline CDR1 and CDR2: PRHDT and FYEKMQ (reference sequence). The length of the CDR3 is 14 residues. CDR3 coding DNA: TGTGCCAGCAGCTTAGAGGGTTCACGTTTTGGCTACACCTTC. Translation: CASSLEGSRFGYTF.

The chain is built from TRBV11-1 and TRBJ1-2, with 10 bases aligning to TRBD1. V shed 5 bases and J 6 bases; nucleotides not matched to a gene: 12. The V gene's germline CDR1 is SGHAT and CDR2 FQDESV (reference sequence). The length of the CDR3 is 16 residues. The CDR3 DNA sequence: TGTGCCAGCAGCCCTCCGGGACAGGGGACTCCCAATGGCTACACCTTC. It codes for CASSPPGQGTPNGYTF.

This chain links TRBV6-1 with TRBJ2-7, with D possibly being TRBD2 (6 bases). Between the trimmed V and J ends, which lost 7 bases and 7 bases, there was a span of 17 bases. The CDR3 extends over 13 amino acids. Looked up from germline, CDR1 is MNHNS and CDR2 is SASEGT. The CDR3 here is CASTSRDSEEQYF. CDR3 DNA: TGTGCCAGCACCAGCCGGGACTCGGAAGAGCAGTACTTC.

A few counts support this clone. The genes are TRBV27 and TRBJ1-2, with D tentatively TRBD1 (5 bases). The CDR3 length is 14 residues. V lost 2 bases, J lost 5 bases, and 12 bases lay in between. CDR1 is MNHEY and CDR2 is SMNVEV in the germline V gene (reference sequence). The CDR3 reads CASSLRGPEYGYTF. In DNA form, the CDR3 reads TGTGCCAGCAGTTTAAGGGGACCGGAGTATGGCTACACCTTC.

The CDR3 reads CASSGRTAFNYGYTF. CDR3 sequence (DNA): TGTGCCAGCAGCGGTCGGACAGCGTTTAACTATGGCTACACCTTC. The chain carries TRBV9 and TRBJ1-2; possible D gene TRBD1, 6 bases. Germline CDR1 reads SGDLS; CDR2 reads YYNGEE. Trimming pared 3 bases from V and 1 base from J, leaving 13 bases between. The CDR3 sequence is 15 residues long.

Concerning this clone itself: Other DNA sequences of this sample code for an identical CDR3. This chain joins TRBV27 and TRBJ2-3; TRBD2 agrees at 12 bases. With 1 base clipped from V and 0 bases from J, the junction kept 5 bases outside the gene matches. Germline CDR1 reads MNHEY; CDR2 reads SMNVEV (reference sequence). This CDR3 spans 18 amino acids. The CDR3 spells CASSLLGTSGPSTDTQYF. Here the CDR3 DNA reads TGTGCCAGCAGTTTATTGGGGACTAGCGGGCCTAGCACAGATACGCAGTATTTT.

In nucleotides, the CDR3 is TGTGCCAGCAGCTTATATGCAGGGGAGTTGAATCAGCCCCAGCATTTT. Residues: CASSLYAGELNQPQHF. The J gene is TRBJ1-5, the V gene TRBV7-6; maybe TRBD1 (6 bases). The germline CDR1 and CDR2 sequences are SGHVS and FNYEAQ. This CDR3 region has 16 residues. Trimming removed 2 bases from V and 4 bases from J, with 15 bases in between.

This chain joins TRBV9 and TRBJ1-1; D possibly corresponds to TRBD1 (5 bases). CDR3 size: 22 residues. Trimming removed 5 bases at V and 1 base at J, with 36 bases between. CDR1 is SGDLS, CDR2 YYNGEE, per germline. The CDR3 DNA follows: TGTGCCAGCAGTGCCCGCCAAACCACCGTTCCCGGGGGAAACGACAGGAACACTGAAGCTTTCTTT. It codes for CASSARQTTVPGGNDRNTEAFF.

V is TRBV6-1 and J is TRBJ2-7; tentative D call: TRBD2 (6 bases). Germline CDR1 MNHNS, CDR2 SASEGT. V lost 8 bases and J lost 2, with 10 bases in between. The CDR3 contains 12 residues. This CDR3 reads CASSWGAYEQYF. Written as DNA, the CDR3 is TGTGCCAGCTCCTGGGGGGCCTACGAGCAGTACTTC.

V is TRBV2 and J is TRBJ1-2; no reliable D call. V was shortened by 1 base and J by 6 bases, with 12 bases between the two germline ends. The CDR3 is 14 residues long. Germline lookup yields CDR1 SNHLY and CDR2 FYNNEI. In nucleotides, the CDR3 is TGTGCCAGCAGTGAAGTGGTCAGATTTGATGGCTACACCTTC. It codes for CASSEVVRFDGYTF.

This clone was counted a single time. The V and J genes are TRBV7-8 and TRBJ2-1; 8 bases map to TRBD1. CDR3 length: 16 residues. V shed 5 bases, J shed 2 bases, and the junction held 8 bases outside the gene matches. Germline loops: CDR1 SGHVS, CDR2 FQNEAQ. This chain's CDR3 is CASSAQGARTYNEQFF. As DNA, the CDR3 is TGTGCCAGCAGCGCGCAGGGGGCGCGCACCTACAATGAGCAGTTCTTC. The variable domain in full, with the rest retrieved from reference TRBV7-8 and TRBJ2-1, is GAGVSQSPRYKVAKRGQDVALRCDPISGHVSLFWYQQALGQGPEFLTYFQNEAQLDKSGLPSDRFFAERPEGSVSTLKIQRTQQEDSAVYLCASSAQGARTYNEQFFGPGTRLTVL.

V gene TRBV7-2 combines with J gene TRBJ2-2; D uncertain. The V end was cut by 9 bases, the J end by 8 bases, with 13 bases between. The CDR3 consists of 12 residues. Germline V CDR1 and CDR2: SGHTA, FQGNSA. The CDR3: CARRPETGELFF. The CDR3 nucleotides read TGTGCCAGAAGGCCGGAGACTGGGGAGCTGTTTTTT. The full variable domain, its missing parts supplied by reference TRBV7-2 and TRBJ2-2, is GAGVSQSPSNKVTEKGKDVELRCDPISGHTALYWYRQSLGQGLEFLIYFQGNSAPDKSGLPSDRFSAERTGGSVSTLTIQRTQQEDSAVYLCARRPETGELFFGEGSRLTVL.